A selection of T cell receptor beta chains follows, all from one sample in a study of blood T cell repertoires in COVID-19. Clones were read by immunoSEQ multiplex PCR, and TCRdb kept only the in-frame ones, dropping some. The table lists approximately 110,000 clones, roughly nine tenths of them singletons. The sample was peripheral blood. All receptors derive from an elderly woman with acute or convalescent COVID-19. Each CDR3 is given with its conserved first and last residue. D genes are given only for firm matches.

>TRBV19|TRBJ1-1|.
CASTSGGQRNTEAFF
TGTGCCAGTACCTCCGGGGGGCAAAGAAACACTGAAGCTTTCTTT
>TRBV19|TRBJ1-1|TRBD1
CASKKGASTEAFF
TGTGCCAGTAAGAAGGGGGCGAGCACTGAAGCTTTCTTT
>TRBV7-3|TRBJ2-3|.
CASSRRLADTQYF
TGTGCCAGCAGCCGCCGACTAGCAGATACGCAGTATTTT
>TRBV9|TRBJ2-3|TRBD2
CASSPTGAGGWSTDTQYF
TGTGCCAGCAGCCCTACCGGAGCGGGGGGTTGGAGCACAGATACGCAGTATTTT
>TRBV3-1/TRBV3-2|TRBJ2-3|.
CASSLSTSSDTQYF
TGTGCCAGCAGCCTTTCAACTAGTTCAGATACGCAGTATTTT
>TRBV28|TRBJ1-2|.
CASSLRGYGGYTF
TGTGCCAGCAGTTTAAGAGGGTACGGTGGCTACACCTTC
>TRBV2|TRBJ2-7|.
CASSEGRGEFYEQYF
TGTGCCAGCAGTGAAGGCAGGGGAGAGTTCTACGAGCAGTACTTC
>TRBV6-6|TRBJ1-2|.
CGVQISNYGYTF
TGCGGGGTGCAGATCTCTAACTATGGCTACACCTTC
>TRBV11-2|TRBJ2-3|TRBD2
CASSSGLAGTDTQYF
TGTGCCAGCAGCTCGGGACTAGCGGGTACAGATACGCAGTATTTT
>TRBV12-5|TRBJ2-3|TRBD1
CASGLQTGGDTQYF
TGTGCTAGTGGTCTCCAGACAGGGGGGGATACGCAGTATTTT
>TRBV19|TRBJ2-3|TRBD2
CASRRLAGATDTQYF
TGTGCCAGTAGAAGGCTAGCGGGGGCCACAGATACGCAGTATTTT
>TRBV2|TRBJ2-1|.
CASSDNEQFF
TGTGCCAGCAGCGACAATGAGCAGTTCTTC